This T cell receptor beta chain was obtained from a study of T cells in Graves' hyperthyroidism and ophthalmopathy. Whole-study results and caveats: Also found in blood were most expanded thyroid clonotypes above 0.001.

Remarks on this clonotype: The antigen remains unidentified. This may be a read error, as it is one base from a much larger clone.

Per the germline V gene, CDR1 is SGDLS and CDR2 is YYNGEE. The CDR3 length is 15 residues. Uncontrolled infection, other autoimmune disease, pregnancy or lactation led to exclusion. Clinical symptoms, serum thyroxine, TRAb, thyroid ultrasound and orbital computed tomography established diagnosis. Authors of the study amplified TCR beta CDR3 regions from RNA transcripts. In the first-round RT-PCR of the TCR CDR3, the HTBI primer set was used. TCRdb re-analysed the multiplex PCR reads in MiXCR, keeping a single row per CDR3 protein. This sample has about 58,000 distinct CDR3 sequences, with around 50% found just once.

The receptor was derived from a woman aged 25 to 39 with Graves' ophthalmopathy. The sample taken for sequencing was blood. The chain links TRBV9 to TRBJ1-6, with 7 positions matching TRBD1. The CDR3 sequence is CASSFLQGRDSPLRF. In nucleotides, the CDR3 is TGTGCCAGCAGTTTTCTACAGGGGAGGGATTCACCCCTCCGCTTT.